These T cell receptor beta chains were read from a single sample in a study of shared clonotypes between healthy human individuals. Assay: immunoSEQ multiplex PCR; the TCRdb copy retains only in-frame clones and omits some. Of 1.6 million or so clones detected, approximately 96% appear once; the ten largest clones hold about 1.2%. Sequencing was performed on naive CD4+ T cells sorted from blood. These receptors came from a man younger than 40 in good health. The conserved cysteine and the conserved F or W are not part of the CDR3 here.

v_call	cdr3_aa
TRBV4-3	ASSLGRGEYEQY
TRBV6-6	ASSLPQGTDTQY
TRBV7-9	AAQVIYGYT
TRBV28	AATETSTYEQY
TRBV7-9	ASSWKQANANTGELF
TRBV18	ASSPLNGNQPQH
TRBV5-5	ASSSGVSTDTQY
TRBV2	ATSSSKTSGSLRPAGELF
TRBV25-1	ASSGGFNYGYT
TRBV7-8	ASSSGLAGVGEQY
TRBV7-3	ASSFQGTWGETQY
TRBV5-1	ASSTGNTNEKLF
TRBV18	ASSPPGLDYNEQF
TRBV7-9	ASRGTGGYT
TRBV4-1	ASSQDPGFSSAF
TRBV11-2	ASSPGLAPQSGNTIY
TRBV27	ASRPSGTDTQY
TRBV6-5	ASSYSWQLDYNEQF
TRBV6-1	ASSVGKSYEQY
TRBV28	ASSKLRDRVAGYT
TRBV5-4	ASKTSGATRDTQY
TRBV10-3	AISDDLGDREETQY
TRBV28	ASSLQNEQF
TRBV5-1	ASSFTGSTRSF
TRBV2	ASSGEPGAGGYT
TRBV5-1	ASSLVAGEYEQY
TRBV6-5	ARPLGRLTYEQY
TRBV13	ASSFRLSGKDEQF
TRBV5-6	ASSQQGISNQPQH
TRBV18	ASSPTRRETQY
TRBV10-3	AISTTGGGEKLF
TRBV4-2	ASSQDGGTGYEQY
TRBV7-8	ASSSLRGSGNQPQH